One and the same sample provided the 19 T cell receptor beta chains below, sequenced in a study of T cell responses to AZD1222 COVID-19 vaccine. Sequencing was performed with immunoSEQ multiplex PCR; in TCRdb, only in-frame clones are kept and a portion is missing. The sample carries approximately 81,000 clones, roughly four fifths recorded once. Sequenced here: peripheral blood, sampled 28 days after the second AZD1222 dose. The receptor source for this set is an adult who received the AZD1222 COVID-19 vaccine.

This chain connects TRBV10-3 to TRBJ2-6; D is unresolved. Germline V gene lookup returns CDR1 ENHRY and CDR2 SYGVKD. This CDR3 is 14 amino acids long. Trimming left V 2 bases short and J 5 bases short, with 7 bases between. The CDR3 sequence: CAISEITWANVLTF. The CDR3, as DNA: TGTGCCATCAGTGAGATTACTTGGGCCAACGTCCTGACTTTC.

V gene TRBV5-1 combines with J gene TRBJ2-7; TRBD1 agrees at 8 bases. The CDR3 length is 13 residues. CDR1 SGHRS and CDR2 YFSETQ come from the germline V gene. The V and J ends lost 1 base and 3 bases, in that order; junction bases with no gene match: 0. Written as DNA, the CDR3 is TGCGCCAGCAGCTTGACAGGGGGCTACGAGCAGTACTTC. Translating it yields CASSLTGGYEQYF.

This chain uses TRBV18 with TRBJ1-4, with 8 bases lining up with TRBD1. Per the germline V gene, CDR1 is KGHSH and CDR2 is LQKENI. CDR3 length equals 15 residues. The V gene end was trimmed by 3 bases and the J gene end by 5 bases; junction bases not matched to a gene: 5. Here the CDR3 DNA reads TGTGCCAGCTCACCGGCACGGACAGGGAATGAAAAACTGTTTTTT. This codes for CASSPARTGNEKLFF. Full variable domain (missing parts from reference TRBV18 and TRBJ1-4): NAGVMQNPRHLVRRRGQEARLRCSPMKGHSHVYWYRQLPEEGLKFMVYLQKENIIDESGMPKERFSAEFPKEGPSILRIQQVVRGDSAAYFCASSPARTGNEKLFFGSGTQLSVL.

CDR3 residues: CASSETRGGYTF. DNA of the CDR3: TGTGCCAGCTCAGAAACAAGAGGAGGCTACACCTTC. The chain links TRBV18 to TRBJ1-2; D unclear. There are 12 residues in the CDR3. Germline V lookup: CDR1 KGHSH, CDR2 LQKENI. The V gene lost 5 bases and the J gene lost 8 bases, with 12 bases spanning the gap.

The chain has TRBV9 and TRBJ2-3; D gene ambiguous. The CDR3 extends over 15 amino acids. CDR1 is SGDLS, CDR2 YYNGEE, per germline. The V end lost 2 bases, the J end lost 0 bases, and 10 bases lay between the germline ends. CDR3 in amino acids: CASSVSVKSTDTQYF. In DNA, the CDR3 is TGTGCCAGCAGCGTTTCAGTGAAGAGCACAGATACGCAGTATTTT.

V is TRBV5-1 and J is TRBJ2-2; 7 bases are shared with TRBD1. Germline trimming cut 6 bases from V and 4 bases from J; bases unmatched to any gene: 3. This CDR3 has 13 residues. The germline CDR1 and CDR2 sequences are SGHRS and YFSETQ. CDR3 sequence: CASTRDSTGELFF. Here the CDR3 DNA reads TGCGCCAGCACCCGGGACAGCACCGGGGAGCTGTTTTTT.

This rearrangement joins TRBV19 to TRBJ2-7; 8 nucleotides agree with TRBD2. With V trimmed by 6 bases and J by 2 bases, 9 bases remained unmatched. The CDR3 contains 15 residues. The V gene's germline CDR1 is LNHDA and CDR2 SQIVND (reference sequence). The CDR3 is CASRESGSGTYEQYF. CDR3 DNA: TGTGCCAGTAGAGAAAGCGGGAGTGGCACCTACGAGCAGTACTTC.

J is TRBJ2-7 and V is TRBV28; 7 bases line up with TRBD2. V lost 5 bases, J lost 2 bases, and 9 bases stayed unmatched. CDR3 length: 15 residues. Germline CDR1 reads MDHEN; CDR2 reads SYDVKM. CDR3 DNA sequence: TGTGCCAGCAGTAGAGCGGGATACCAGACCTACGAGCAGTACTTC. Protein sequence: CASSRAGYQTYEQYF. The full variable domain, rest sourced from reference TRBV28 and TRBJ2-7, is DVKVTQSSRYLVKRTGEKVFLECVQDMDHENMFWYRQDPGLGLRLIYFSYDVKMKEKGDIPEGYSVSREKKERFSLILESASTNQTSMYLCASSRAGYQTYEQYFGPGTRLTVT.

The chain recombines TRBV28 with TRBJ2-1; D gene unclear. V lost 3 bases, J lost 3 bases, and 9 bases lay in between. This CDR3 contains 14 residues. Germline V CDR1 and CDR2: MDHEN, SYDVKM. The CDR3 DNA reads TGTGCCAGCAGTTTTCTGGGCGACTACAATGAGCAGTTCTTC. This sequence encodes CASSFLGDYNEQFF.

The V gene is TRBV28, the J gene TRBJ2-2; D is unresolved. The V end was cut by 2 bases, the J end by 0 bases, with 13 bases between. Germline V lookup: CDR1 MDHEN, CDR2 SYDVKM. CDR3 length equals 17 residues. The CDR3 reads CASSLVAPAPNTGELFF. The CDR3 DNA reads TGTGCCAGCAGTTTAGTTGCACCGGCCCCGAACACCGGGGAGCTGTTTTTT.

The gene calls are TRBV4-3 and TRBJ2-1; 8 bases are shared with TRBD2. The germline V gene encodes CDR1 LGHNA and CDR2 YSLEER. V shed 0 bases, J shed 0 bases, and the junction held 7 bases outside the gene matches. This CDR3 comprises 18 residues. DNA of the CDR3: TGCGCCAGCAGCCAAGACGGGTTCAGCGGGAGCTCCTACAATGAGCAGTTCTTC. Its protein is CASSQDGFSGSSYNEQFF.

In this sample, this clone turned up a few times. The chain has TRBV27 and TRBJ1-3, with 7 bases fitting TRBD1. Germline lookup yields CDR1 MNHEY and CDR2 SMNVEV (reference sequence). V lost 3 bases to trimming and J lost 0 bases; unmatched junction nucleotides: 8. This CDR3 spans 17 amino acids. CDR3 loop: CASSFRPGGYSGNTIYF. CDR3 nucleotide sequence: TGTGCCAGCAGTTTTCGGCCAGGGGGATACTCTGGAAACACCATATATTTT.

In its sample, this clone was seen once. The gene calls are TRBV5-1 and TRBJ2-5; D is perhaps TRBD1 (6 bases). Germline CDR1 reads SGHRS; CDR2 reads YFSETQ. The CDR3 contains 14 residues. V dropped 4 bases and J dropped 1 base, with 11 bases sitting between them. CDR3 loop: CASSKGTSQETQYF. Here the CDR3 DNA reads TGCGCCAGCAGCAAGGGGACATCCCAAGAGACCCAGTACTTC.

The V and J genes are TRBV7-2 and TRBJ2-3; D uncertain. Trimming pared 2 bases from V and 4 bases from J, leaving 13 bases between. Germline V gene lookup returns CDR1 SGHTA and CDR2 FQGNSA. There are 15 residues in the CDR3. CDR3 sequence: CASSLLGNRADTQYF. CDR3 sequence (DNA): TGTGCCAGCAGCTTATTGGGGAATAGGGCAGATACGCAGTATTTT.

This rearrangement joins TRBV27 to TRBJ1-2; no clear D gene. The CDR3 consists of 11 residues. Germline V gene lookup returns CDR1 MNHEY and CDR2 SMNVEV (reference sequence). V lost 5 bases and J lost 8, with 9 bases in between. The CDR3 reads CASSPHGGYTF. The CDR3 DNA sequence: TGTGCCAGCAGTCCCCACGGGGGCTACACCTTC.

This clone was picked up one time. The V gene is TRBV28, the J gene TRBJ1-4; D might be TRBD1 (6 bases). V was shortened by 2 bases and J by 7 bases, with 23 bases between the two germline ends. Germline V CDR1 and CDR2: MDHEN, SYDVKM. This CDR3 contains 18 residues. This CDR3 reads CASSLRGMKGLGGEKLFF. In DNA, the CDR3 is TGTGCCAGCAGTTTAAGGGGGATGAAGGGATTGGGTGGTGAAAAACTGTTTTTT.

The chain couples TRBV7-8 to TRBJ2-7; a possible D gene is TRBD1 (6 bases). Trimming stripped 5 bases from V and 5 bases from J, with 16 bases between. CDR3 size: 14 residues. From germline, CDR1 is SGHVS and CDR2 FQNEAQ. As DNA, the CDR3 is TGTGCCAGCAGCAACAGGGAGTATCGGGACGAGCAGTACTTC. Residues: CASSNREYRDEQYF. Full variable domain (rest looked up from reference TRBV7-8 and TRBJ2-7): GAGVSQSPRYKVAKRGQDVALRCDPISGHVSLFWYQQALGQGPEFLTYFQNEAQLDKSGLPSDRFFAERPEGSVSTLKIQRTQQEDSAVYLCASSNREYRDEQYFGPGTRLTVT.

The genes are TRBV7-9 and TRBJ2-1; 11 nucleotides match TRBD2. Germline CDR1 is SEHNR and CDR2 is FQNEAQ (reference sequence). CDR3 size: 16 residues. V shed 2 bases and J 9 bases; nucleotides not matched to a gene: 9. The CDR3 spells CASSLSGASGRSEQFF. In DNA, the CDR3 is TGTGCCAGCAGCTTATCAGGGGCTAGCGGGAGGTCTGAGCAGTTCTTC.

The rearrangement uses TRBV7-2 and TRBJ1-2; D call uncertain. Trimming left V 3 bases short and J 0 bases short, with 8 bases between. The CDR3 totals 14 residues. CDR1 is SGHTA and CDR2 is FQGNSA in the germline V gene. The CDR3 loop is CASSLTEANYGYTF. The CDR3, as DNA: TGTGCCAGCAGCTTGACGGAAGCTAACTATGGCTACACCTTC.